The rows below give T cell receptor beta chains drawn from one sample of a study of cytomegalovirus exposure and HLA in healthy donors. Profiled with immunoSEQ multiplex PCR; TCRdb holds only in-frame clones, not every one. Of fewer than 150,000 clones listed, over 60% are singletons. Sequenced: PBMCs. The origin of the receptors is a man aged 35 to 55 in good health and CMV-seropositive. The CDR3 runs from the conserved cysteine through the conserved F or W. A D gene is named only where the DNA matches it firmly.

len | j_gene | d_gene | v_gene | CDR3aa
15 | TRBJ1-5 | . | TRBV12-5 | CASGLGEMSNQPQHF
14 | TRBJ2-7 | TRBD2 | TRBV7-9 | CASSIAGPDYEQYF
14 | . | . | TRBV19 | CASSLGQSTYEQYF
13 | TRBJ1-1 | . | TRBV5-6 | CASHRFFKGEAFF
12 | TRBJ1-1 | TRBD1 | TRBV25-1 | CASSPGRGRAFF
15 | TRBJ1-2 | . | TRBV27 | CASKPTQERHYGYTF
14 | TRBJ1-2 | . | TRBV6-6 | CASRPGAGLYGYTF
14 | TRBJ2-4 | . | TRBV5-6 | CASSLMLGKNIQYF
16 | TRBJ2-2 | . | TRBV19 | CASSLLGLTNTGELFF
16 | TRBJ1-2 | . | TRBV6-6 | CASSYPSDPGRPGYTF
14 | TRBJ2-1 | TRBD1 | TRBV28 | CASGQGRYYNEQFF
13 | TRBJ2-7 | . | TRBV18 | CASSRTGIYEQYF
14 | TRBJ2-1 | TRBD1 | TRBV19 | CASGAGGYYNEQFF
16 | TRBJ2-7 | TRBD1 | TRBV18 | CASSRLPGTGGDEQYF
15 | TRBJ2-2 | TRBD1 | TRBV19 | CASTQTGPYTGELFF
17 | TRBJ2-1 | TRBD1 | TRBV5-8 | CASSLGLGTGGYNEQFF
14 | TRBJ1-2 | . | TRBV11-2 | CASSAGLTGLGYTF
13 | TRBJ1-5 | TRBD1 | TRBV18 | CASSPDRDQPQHF
14 | TRBJ1-5 | . | TRBV5-1 | CASSLTGVGQPQHF
11 | TRBJ2-7 | . | TRBV7-9 | CASGPIYEQYF
13 | TRBJ1-2 | . | TRBV19 | CASSPSGLYGYTF
15 | TRBJ2-7 | TRBD1 | TRBV5-1 | CASSWGQAASYEQYF
16 | TRBJ1-2 | TRBD1 | TRBV28 | CASSLRGTGFDYGYTF
14 | TRBJ2-5 | . | TRBV6-5 | CASKGEATQETQYF
13 | TRBJ2-3 | . | TRBV6-1 | CAIRSGVSDTQYF
17 | TRBJ1-2 | . | TRBV25-1 | CASSSEELTDSNYGYTF
14 | TRBJ2-7 | . | TRBV4-3 | CASSSQTGRDEQYF
13 | TRBJ2-4 | . | TRBV30 | CAWTVAGENIQYF
14 | TRBJ2-2 | . | TRBV5-1 | CASSPVANTGELFF
14 | TRBJ2-2 | . | TRBV5-1 | CASSHLAATGELFF
13 | TRBJ1-4 | TRBD1 | TRBV30 | CALAGQTNEKLFF
17 | TRBJ2-5 | TRBD2 | TRBV4-3 | CASSQDRGLAGQETQYF
15 | TRBJ2-2 | . | TRBV4-3 | CASSQGLQVVGELFF
15 | TRBJ2-1 | TRBD1 | TRBV4-2 | CASSNSGTGGNEQFF
15 | TRBJ1-2 | . | TRBV19 | CASSVVQGYKDGYTF
12 | TRBJ2-3 | TRBD2 | TRBV5-1 | CASRGREATQYF
16 | TRBJ2-7 | . | TRBV2 | CASIGVPGLSSYEQYF
18 | TRBJ2-1 | TRBD2 | TRBV14 | CASSQAGLAGRFYNEQFF
16 | TRBJ1-4 | . | TRBV4-3 | CASSLHIQDSNEKLFF
17 | TRBJ2-2 | TRBD2 | TRBV27 | CASSLSVGTSKTGELFF